These T cell receptor beta chains were read from a single sample in a study of molecular identifiers for immune sequencing clone quantification. TCRdb reprocessed the PCR reads via MiXCR and lists one record per CDR3 protein. The data show about 320,000 distinct CDR3 sequences, about a fifth seen once. The sequenced sample consisted of naive CD8+ T cells from blood, with Jurkat cell RNA spiked in. These receptor sequences come from a human donor in good health. Some libraries in this study had Jurkat cell RNA spiked in. Both conserved end residues are part of each CDR3. The D gene is left open where the match is weak. The size of a clone is reported for some rows only, either as once, few or many, or as a class for expanded clones.

j_gene	d_gene	v_gene	abundance	CDR3nt	CDR3aa
TRBJ1-1	TRBD1	TRBV6-1	many	TGTGCCAGCAGGCCCGGACAGGCCCTCCCTGAAGCTTTCTTT	CASRPGQALPEAFF
TRBJ2-2	.	TRBV19	many	TGTGCCAGTAGTATACTGGGTCTCACCGGGGAGCTGTTTTTT	CASSILGLTGELFF
TRBJ2-6	TRBD1	TRBV7-9	.	TGTGCCAGCAGCTTAAATTTTTTATCGACAGGGGCCCTGATCTCTGGGGCCAACGTCCTGACTTTC	CASSLNFLSTGALISGANVLTF
TRBJ2-3	.	TRBV13	many	TGTGCCAGCAGCCGTGACAGGCCTCCAGATACGCAGTATTTT	CASSRDRPPDTQYF
TRBJ1-1	.	TRBV4-2	.	TGTGCCAGCAGCCAGGATTCCGGGTCCCCGCGGGGCACTGAAGCTTTCTTT	CASSQDSGSPRGTEAFF
TRBJ2-7	.	TRBV27	.	TGTGCCAGCAGTCTAGAGGGTCCACGCTCCTACGAGCAGTACTTC	CASSLEGPRSYEQYF
TRBJ2-3	.	TRBV4-1	many	TGCGCCAGCAGCCAAGGTTTCCGGACTATGAGCACAGATACGCAGTATTTT	CASSQGFRTMSTDTQYF
TRBJ2-7	TRBD1	TRBV6-2/TRBV6-3	.	TGTGCCAGCAGTACGGACAGGGCCCCCTTTTACGAGCAGTACTTC	CASSTDRAPFYEQYF
TRBJ2-3	TRBD2	TRBV7-6	once	TGTGACAGCAGCTTAGGTGTGCAAGCGGGGGCCGTCTACACAGATACGCAGTATTTT	CDSSLGVQAGAVYTDTQYF
TRBJ1-1	.	TRBV24-1	many	TGTGCCACCAGCTCCGGGACCCCCGGAGTAGGGTTCTTT	CATSSGTPGVGFF
TRBJ2-3	TRBD2	TRBV12-3/TRBV12-4	few	TGTGCCAGCAGTTTAACGACTAGCGGGGGAACAGGGACAGATACGCAGTATTTT	CASSLTTSGGTGTDTQYF
TRBJ1-4	.	TRBV4-3	few	TGCGCCAGCAGCCAAGGGACCTACAGTAATGAAAAACTGTTTTTT	CASSQGTYSNEKLFF
TRBJ2-5	.	TRBV5-1	many	TGCGCCAGCAGCCCGGACCTTGAGACCCAGTACTTC	CASSPDLETQYF
TRBJ1-1	.	TRBV6-1	many	TGTGCCAGCAGACAGCCATCGAACACTGAAGCTTTCTTT	CASRQPSNTEAFF
TRBJ1-6	.	TRBV12-3/TRBV12-4	many	TGTGCCAGCAGTTTATCTCGGGACGGATCTAATTCACCCCTCCACTTT	CASSLSRDGSNSPLHF
TRBJ2-1	TRBD2	TRBV14	.	TGTGCCAGCAGCCCCACAGGACTAGCGGGGTCCTACAATGAGCAGTTCTTC	CASSPTGLAGSYNEQFF
TRBJ2-7	.	TRBV20-1	many	TGCAGTGCTAGAGATCCCAGCTCCGCCGGCTACGAGCAGTACTTC	CSARDPSSAGYEQYF
TRBJ1-5	.	TRBV6-2/TRBV6-3	many	TGTGCCAGCAAAGACTATAGCAATCAGCCCCAGCATTTT	CASKDYSNQPQHF
TRBJ2-5	TRBD2	TRBV7-9	.	TGTGCCACCCGGGGGGTACCGGGACGGGAGACCCAGTACTTC	CATRGVPGRETQYF
TRBJ1-1	.	TRBV5-1	many	TGCGCCAGCAGCTCCCGAGGGGGGACTGAAGCTTTCTTT	CASSSRGGTEAFF
TRBJ2-3	.	TRBV28	many	TGTGCCAGCAGTTTATCCCCGGGAAGACTCACAGATACGCAGTATTTT	CASSLSPGRLTDTQYF
TRBJ2-7	TRBD1	TRBV9	many	TGTGCCAGCAGCCCGACAAGGACAGGGCCCGAGCAGTACTTC	CASSPTRTGPEQYF
TRBJ2-3	TRBD1	TRBV20-1	many	TGCAGTGCCGTTGACAGGGAGAGCACAGATACGCAGTATTTT	CSAVDRESTDTQYF
TRBJ2-7	TRBD2	TRBV4-3	.	TGCGCCAGCAGCCACCGAACACTTGGGAGGGTCGAGCAGTACTTC	CASSHRTLGRVEQYF
TRBJ2-7	TRBD1	TRBV7-9	many	TGTGCCAGCAGCTTAACAGGGGATTCACCAGGCGAGCAGTACTTC	CASSLTGDSPGEQYF
TRBJ1-6	TRBD1	TRBV27	few	TGTGCCAGCAGTTTAGCATTGGGACAGTATAATTCACCCCTCCACTTT	CASSLALGQYNSPLHF
TRBJ2-3	.	TRBV7-9	many	TGTGCCAGCAGGGGAGGCGCGGTTCTTGCAACAGATACGCAGTATTTT	CASRGGAVLATDTQYF
TRBJ2-3	TRBD1	TRBV7-9	many	TGTGCCAGCAGCTTAGTCACAGGGGCCCCGGATACGCAGTATTTT	CASSLVTGAPDTQYF
TRBJ2-1	.	TRBV29-1	many	TGCAGCGTGGGGGGGCGGGATAATACCTGGGGCAAGTCCTACAATGAGCAGTTCTTC	CSVGGRDNTWGKSYNEQFF
TRBJ2-4	TRBD2	TRBV7-9	few	TGTGCCAGCAGCTTAGCGCTTTATACTAGCGGGACTAAATTCAAAAACATTCAGTACTTC	CASSLALYTSGTKFKNIQYF
TRBJ1-4	.	TRBV27	.	TGTGCCAGCAGTTTACTGGGGGTTGGGGGGCAGAATAATGAAGAACTGTTTTTT	CASSLLGVGGQNNEELFF
TRBJ2-2	.	TRBV30	.	TGTGCCTGGAGTGTACAGGGGGAGCTGTTTTTT	CAWSVQGELFF
TRBJ2-2	.	TRBV4-3	many	TGCGCCAGCAGCCAAGAGAGAGGACAGAAAACCGGGGAGCTGTTTTTT	CASSQERGQKTGELFF
TRBJ2-6	.	TRBV6-2/TRBV6-3	few	TGTGCCAGCAGTTACTTGGTCGAATCTGGGGCCAACGTCCTGACTTTC	CASSYLVESGANVLTF
TRBJ2-3	TRBD1	TRBV20-1	many	TGTGGGACAGGGATCACCTTAGATACAGATACGCAGTATTTT	CGTGITLDTDTQYF
TRBJ2-5	TRBD2	TRBV7-9	.	TGTGCCAGCAGCCCGACTCTAGCGGGAGAGGGGGAGACCCAGTACTTC	CASSPTLAGEGETQYF
TRBJ1-1	TRBD1	TRBV6-5	many	TGTGCCAGCAGTTATGGGCGACAGGGAGGTGAAGCTTTCTTT	CASSYGRQGGEAFF
TRBJ2-7	.	TRBV7-9	few	TGTGCCAGCAGCCCCACCATAAACTACGAGCAGTACTTC	CASSPTINYEQYF
TRBJ2-2	.	TRBV6-2/TRBV6-3	many	TGTGCCAGCAGTTACTCCCTAACCGGGGAGCTGTTTTTT	CASSYSLTGELFF
TRBJ2-7	.	TRBV7-2	many	TGTGCCAGCAGCTTACGCGGGCGCACCTACGAGCAGTACTTC	CASSLRGRTYEQYF
TRBJ2-5	.	TRBV23-1	.	TGCGCCAGCAGTCAACCAAGAGGGGACACACAAGAGACCCAGTACTTC	CASSQPRGDTQETQYF
TRBJ2-4	.	TRBV6-2/TRBV6-3	many	TGTGCCAGCGCATCCGGGATATTAAAAAACATTCAGTACTTC	CASASGILKNIQYF
TRBJ2-2	.	TRBV28	few	TGTGCCAGCAGTTCCCCTCTTACCGGGGAGCTGTTTTTT	CASSSPLTGELFF
TRBJ1-4	.	TRBV2	few	TGTGCCAGCAGTGAAGCATGGGGCACGGATGAAAAACTGTTTTTT	CASSEAWGTDEKLFF
TRBJ1-1	.	TRBV20-1	.	TGCAGTGCACGGGACCTTGGAGCTGAAGCTTTCTTT	CSARDLGAEAFF
TRBJ2-7	TRBD1	TRBV4-1	many	TGCGCCAGCAGCCAGGTACAGGGGAACGAGCAGTACTTC	CASSQVQGNEQYF
TRBJ2-1	TRBD2	TRBV12-3/TRBV12-4	many	TGTGCCAGCAGTGGGACTAGCGGGAGTGAAGAGCAGTTCTTC	CASSGTSGSEEQFF
TRBJ2-6	.	TRBV14	many	TGTGCCAGCAGCCAACAGAGCGCAGCTGGGGCCAACGTCCTGACTTTC	CASSQQSAAGANVLTF
TRBJ2-3	.	TRBV2	.	TGTGCCAGCAGTGAGGGGCAGACTTTCACAGATACGCAGTATTTT	CASSEGQTFTDTQYF
TRBJ2-7	TRBD2	TRBV20-1	many	TGCAGTGCTAGAGATGTAAGCGGGGACTACGAGCAGTACTTC	CSARDVSGDYEQYF
TRBJ2-7	.	TRBV7-9	many	TGTGCCTCCTCCTCTTCGGGGCCCACCTACGAGCAGTACTTC	CASSSSGPTYEQYF
TRBJ1-5	.	TRBV12-3/TRBV12-4	many	TGTGCCAGCAGTTTACCAGGGGAACAGCCCCAGCATTTT	CASSLPGEQPQHF
TRBJ1-4	.	TRBV13	few	TGTGCCAGCAGCCGCGAGTCTGAAAAACTGTTTTTT	CASSRESEKLFF